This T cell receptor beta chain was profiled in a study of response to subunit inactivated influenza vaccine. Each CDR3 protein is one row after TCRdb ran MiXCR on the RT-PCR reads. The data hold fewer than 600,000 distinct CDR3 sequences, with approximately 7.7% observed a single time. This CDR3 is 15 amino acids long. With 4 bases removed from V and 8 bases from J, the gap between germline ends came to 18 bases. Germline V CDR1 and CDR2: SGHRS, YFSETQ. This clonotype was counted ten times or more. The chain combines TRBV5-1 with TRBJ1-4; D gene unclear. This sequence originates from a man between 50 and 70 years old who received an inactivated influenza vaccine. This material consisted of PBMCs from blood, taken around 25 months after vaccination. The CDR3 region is CASSPQGWETEKLFF. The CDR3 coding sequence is TGCGCCAGCAGCCCCCAAGGGTGGGAGACCGAAAAACTGTTTTTT.